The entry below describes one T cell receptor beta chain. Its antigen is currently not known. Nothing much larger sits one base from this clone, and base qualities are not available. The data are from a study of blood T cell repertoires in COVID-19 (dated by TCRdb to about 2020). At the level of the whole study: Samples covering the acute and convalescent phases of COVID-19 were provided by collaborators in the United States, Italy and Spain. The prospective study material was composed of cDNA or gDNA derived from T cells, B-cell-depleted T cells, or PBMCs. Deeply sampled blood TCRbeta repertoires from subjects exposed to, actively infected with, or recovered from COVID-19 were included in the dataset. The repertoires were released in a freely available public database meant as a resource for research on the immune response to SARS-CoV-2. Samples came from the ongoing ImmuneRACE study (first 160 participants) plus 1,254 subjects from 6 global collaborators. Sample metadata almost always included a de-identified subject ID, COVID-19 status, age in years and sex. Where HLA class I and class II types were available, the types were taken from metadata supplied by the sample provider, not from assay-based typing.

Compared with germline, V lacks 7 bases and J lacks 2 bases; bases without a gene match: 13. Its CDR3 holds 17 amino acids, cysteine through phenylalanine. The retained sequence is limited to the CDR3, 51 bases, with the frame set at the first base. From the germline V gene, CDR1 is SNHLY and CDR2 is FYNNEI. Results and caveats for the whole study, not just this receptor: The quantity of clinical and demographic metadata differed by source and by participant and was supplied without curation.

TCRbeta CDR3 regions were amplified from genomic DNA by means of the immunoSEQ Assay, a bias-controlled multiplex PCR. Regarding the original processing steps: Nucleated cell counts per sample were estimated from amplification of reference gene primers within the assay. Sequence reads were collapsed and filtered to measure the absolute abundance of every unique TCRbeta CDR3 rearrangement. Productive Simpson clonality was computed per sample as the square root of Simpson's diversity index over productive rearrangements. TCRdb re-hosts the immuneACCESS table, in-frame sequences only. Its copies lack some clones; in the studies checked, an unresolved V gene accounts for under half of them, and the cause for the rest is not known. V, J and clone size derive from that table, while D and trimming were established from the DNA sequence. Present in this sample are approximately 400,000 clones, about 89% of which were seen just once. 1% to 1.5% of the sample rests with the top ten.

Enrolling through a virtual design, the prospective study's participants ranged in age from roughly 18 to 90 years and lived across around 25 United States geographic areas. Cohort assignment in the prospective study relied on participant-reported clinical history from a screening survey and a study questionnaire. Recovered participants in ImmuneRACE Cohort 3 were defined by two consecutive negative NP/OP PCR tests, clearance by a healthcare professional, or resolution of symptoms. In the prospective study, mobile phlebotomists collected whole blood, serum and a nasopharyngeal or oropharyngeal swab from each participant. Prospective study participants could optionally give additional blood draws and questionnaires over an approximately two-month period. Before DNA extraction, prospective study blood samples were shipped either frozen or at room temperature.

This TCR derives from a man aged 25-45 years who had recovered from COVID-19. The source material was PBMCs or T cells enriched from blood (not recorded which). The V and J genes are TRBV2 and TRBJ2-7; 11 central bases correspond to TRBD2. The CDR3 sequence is CASKGLAGGSSTYEQYF. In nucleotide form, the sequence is TGTGCCAGCAAGGGGCTAGCGGGGGGTTCCTCCACCTACGAGCAGTACTTC.